The 13 T cell receptor beta chains below come from one sample, sequenced in a study of T cell changes during pregnancy in multiple sclerosis. Produced via immunoSEQ multiplex PCR; TCRdb's table is partial and in-frame only. The table lists some 69,000 clones, over 85% of them singletons. Sequencing was performed on peripheral blood, taken in the second trimester of pregnancy. These receptors were obtained from a female donor in good health, enrolled as a control in a pregnancy study.

The chain carries TRBV11-2 and TRBJ1-1; D gene ambiguous. Germline assignment: CDR1 SGHAT and CDR2 FQNNGV. The CDR3 is 14 amino acids. Trimming took 3 bases from V and 4 from J, leaving 12 bases between them. The CDR3 coding sequence is TGTGCCAGCAGCTTCTATGAGGGCGGCACTGAAGCTTTCTTT. Its translation is CASSFYEGGTEAFF.

Notes on this clone: The junction differs from germline at one of its ends, possibly a read error. The chain has TRBV2 and TRBJ2-4; maybe TRBD2 (6 bases). Germline CDR1 is SNHLY and CDR2 is FYNNEI. The CDR3 spans 12 residues. The CDR3 sequence: CASSSTSYSFGF. The CDR3 nucleotides are TGTGCCAGCAGCTCTACTAGCTACTCCTTCGGTTTC.

The rearrangement uses TRBV7-9 and TRBJ2-5, with D possibly TRBD1 on 6 matching bases. The CDR3 spans 14 residues. V was clipped by 6 bases and J by 4 bases, with 15 bases between them. Per the germline V gene, CDR1 is SEHNR and CDR2 is FQNEAQ (reference sequence). The CDR3 sequence is CASSYNIRGETQYF. As DNA, the CDR3 is TGTGCCAGCAGTTACAATATCAGGGGAGAGACCCAGTACTTC.

CDR3 nucleotide sequence: TGTGCCAGCAGCTTGCAGGGGTCGAACACTGAAGCTTTCTTT. Encoded protein: CASSLQGSNTEAFF. This chain connects TRBV5-8 to TRBJ1-1, with D perhaps TRBD1 (6 bases). The V and J ends lost 1 base and 1 base respectively, with 8 bases between them. In germline, CDR1 is SGHTS, CDR2 YDEGEE. The CDR3 is made up of 14 amino acids.

This clone turned up a few times. The J gene is TRBJ1-1, the V gene TRBV19; D possibly corresponds to TRBD1 (5 bases). This CDR3 is 12 amino acids long. The V and J ends lost 11 bases and 8 bases respectively, with 18 bases between them. Germline V gives CDR1 LNHDA, CDR2 SQIVND (reference sequence). In DNA, the CDR3 is TGTGCCTCTTGGGAGGGGCGGAGAGAAGCTTTCTTT. This encodes CASWEGRREAFF.

The chain is built from TRBV7-9 and TRBJ1-6; tentatively, D is TRBD1 (6 bases). Trimming removed 5 bases from V and 5 bases from J, with 10 bases in between. The CDR3 has 14 amino acids. Germline-derived CDR1 and CDR2 are SEHNR and FQNEAQ (reference sequence). CDR3 nucleotide sequence: TGTGCCAGCAGCAACAGGGATAATAATTCACCCCTCCACTTT. It is translated as CASSNRDNNSPLHF.

V gene TRBV9 combines with J gene TRBJ1-1; tentatively, D is TRBD1 (6 bases). This CDR3 contains 14 residues. CDR1 is SGDLS, CDR2 YYNGEE, per germline. V lost 3 bases and J lost 2, with 11 bases in between. CDR3: CASSERGGNTEAFF. CDR3 bases: TGTGCCAGCAGCGAGAGAGGGGGTAACACTGAAGCTTTCTTT.

The gene calls are TRBV23-1 and TRBJ1-1; 8 nucleotides agree with TRBD1. TRBV23-1 is annotated as an ORF whose role is uncertain. This CDR3 contains 13 residues. With V trimmed by 7 bases and J by 7 bases, 8 bases remained unmatched. The CDR3 coding sequence is TGCGCCAGCATCAGGGGGCGCGGGAGTGAAGCTTTCTTT. This codes for CASIRGRGSEAFF.

The chain combines TRBV7-2 with TRBJ2-3; D remains unclear. CDR1 and CDR2 from the germline V gene are SGHTA and FQGNSA. The CDR3 contains 12 residues. The V end lost 1 base, the J end lost 6 bases, and 5 bases lay between the germline ends. CDR3 residues: CASSLGADTQYF. The CDR3 DNA reads as TGTGCCAGCAGCTTAGGGGCGGATACGCAGTATTTT.

V is TRBV7-2 and J is TRBJ2-7; perhaps TRBD2 as D (6 bases). CDR3 length: 15 amino acids. With 4 bases removed from V and 3 bases from J, the gap between germline ends came to 16 bases. The germline CDR1 and CDR2 sequences are SGHTA and FQGNSA. The CDR3 region is CASSSAGGGGYEQYF. The CDR3 DNA reads TGTGCCAGCAGCTCGGCCGGGGGTGGGGGCTACGAGCAGTACTTC.

The genes are TRBV16 and TRBJ1-1, with a possible D match to TRBD1 (6 bases). The CDR3 contains 14 residues. Between the trimmed V and J ends, which lost 3 bases and 5 bases, there was a span of 13 bases. Per germline, CDR1 KGHSY and CDR2 FQNENV. The CDR3 is CASSQRGLGTEAFF. Here the CDR3 DNA reads TGTGCCAGCAGCCAGCGGGGGCTTGGTACTGAAGCTTTCTTT.

The chain is built from TRBV4-2 and TRBJ2-7; tentative D call: TRBD2 (6 bases). This CDR3 spans 15 amino acids. Trimming stripped 2 bases from V and 0 bases from J, with 11 bases between. Per germline, CDR1 LGHNA and CDR2 YNFKEQ. CDR3 in amino acids: CASSQRGGPSYEQYF. The CDR3 nucleotides are TGTGCCAGCAGCCAACGGGGAGGCCCCTCCTACGAGCAGTACTTC.

This clone is a singleton in its sample. The chain links TRBV4-2 to TRBJ2-6; the D gene is possibly TRBD2 (5 bases). Per the germline V gene, CDR1 is LGHNA and CDR2 is YNFKEQ. Trimming pared 0 bases from V and 1 base from J, leaving 10 bases between. The CDR3 is made up of 17 amino acids. Written as DNA, the CDR3 is TGTGCCAGCAGCCAAGAAGCCCCGGGATCTGGGGCCAACGTCCTGACTTTC. Translated, it gives CASSQEAPGSGANVLTF.